This entry describes one T cell receptor (beta chain). The junction shows a germline mismatch at one end, possibly a read error. Amplification of TCR beta CDR3 from genomic DNA used two-round multiplex PCR. The first PCR round targeted every TRBV and TRBJ gene with specific primers. TCRdb processed the multiplex PCR reads anew with MiXCR; each CDR3 protein has one entry. This sample has about 12,000 distinct CDR3 sequences, with around 50% found just once. This sample is part of a study of prognosis after radiotherapy for stage I lung cancer. Germline V gives CDR1 SGHRS, CDR2 YFSETQ. The CDR3 length is 16 residues.

The clonotype comes from a donor aged 50 or older with non-small cell lung cancer. The specimen comprised PBMCs, sampled before or after stereotactic body radiation therapy (not recorded which). The rearrangement joins TRBV5-1 to TRBJ2-3, with 11 bases aligning to TRBD2. CDR3 bases: TGCTCCAGCAGCTTGGCGCTAGCGGGAGGTCCAGATACGCAGTATTTT. It specifies CSSSLALAGGPDTQYF.